This T cell receptor beta chain was recorded in a study of blood T cell repertoires in COVID-19. About the research overall: Specimens from acute and convalescent COVID-19 originated in the United States, Italy and Spain. PBMCs, B-cell-depleted T cells, or T cells were the source of the cDNA or gDNA that made up the material.

The CDR3 covers 16 residues. The germline V and J ends were trimmed by 4 bases and 3 bases, with 16 bases remaining between them. Germline CDR1 reads SGDLS; CDR2 reads YYNGEE. Authors' data handling: Counts of nucleated cells, estimated from reference gene primer amplification, were obtained. Measured with immunoSEQ multiplex PCR; TCRdb has only the in-frame clones, and not every one. V and J calls and clone size are as listed in that table; D and trimming were resolved from the DNA. The table shows under 95,000 clones, with approximately 86% occurring only once. The sample holds one count of this clone.

The chain links TRBV9 to TRBJ2-2, with a tentative D call TRBD1 (6 bases). Sequencing used peripheral blood. This TCR was recovered from a woman aged 80 or over with acute or convalescent COVID-19. CDR3 protein: CASSLGVQGYTGELFF. CDR3 DNA: TGTGCCAGCAGCTTAGGCGTGCAGGGGTACACCGGGGAGCTGTTTTTT. Variable domain in full (rest from reference TRBV9 and TRBJ2-2): DSGVTQTPKHLITATGQRVTLRCSPRSGDLSVYWYQQSLDQGLQFLIQYYNGEERAKGNILERFSAQQFPDLHSELNLSSLELGDSALYFCASSLGVQGYTGELFFGEGSRLTVL.